The source of this T cell receptor (beta chain) is a study of T-cell memory formation after mild COVID-19. Findings and limits, study-wide: Some SARS-CoV-2-responding clones were already detected in memory before infection.

The germline V gene encodes CDR1 DFQATT and CDR2 SNEGSKA (reference sequence). The CDR3 spans 16 residues. Between the trimmed V and J ends, which lost 5 bases and 0 bases, there was a span of 18 bases. Concerning this clonotype: Antigen specificity is unknown.

Researchers used 5'RACE with constant-segment primers to make TCR alpha and TCR beta cDNA libraries that carry sample barcodes and UMIs. MiXCR, run by TCRdb on the 5' RACE reads, gives a single entry per CDR3 protein. The table has some 600,000 distinct CDR3 sequences, around a sixth seen once. This chain links TRBV20-1 with TRBJ2-3; D perhaps matches TRBD1 (6 bases). The sample was PBMCs or a T cell subset sorted from them (not recorded which). The sequence was obtained from an adult woman who had mild COVID-19 (a few samples of this study predate the infection). Cell type and time point are not known. CDR3 residues: CSASPGTPGSTDTQYF. In nucleotides, the CDR3 is TGCAGTGCTTCACCTGGGACACCCGGAAGCACAGATACGCAGTATTTT.